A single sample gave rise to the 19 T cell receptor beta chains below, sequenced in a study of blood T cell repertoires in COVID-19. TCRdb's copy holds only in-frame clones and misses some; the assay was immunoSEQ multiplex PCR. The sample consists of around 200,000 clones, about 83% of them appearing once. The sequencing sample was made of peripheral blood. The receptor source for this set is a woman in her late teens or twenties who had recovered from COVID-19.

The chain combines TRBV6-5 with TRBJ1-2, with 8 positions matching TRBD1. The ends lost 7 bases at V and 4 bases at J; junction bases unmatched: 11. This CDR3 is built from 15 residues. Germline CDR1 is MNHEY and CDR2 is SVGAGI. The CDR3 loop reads CASTKGQALSYGYTF. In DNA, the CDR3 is TGTGCCAGCACCAAGGGACAGGCCCTTAGCTATGGCTACACCTTC.

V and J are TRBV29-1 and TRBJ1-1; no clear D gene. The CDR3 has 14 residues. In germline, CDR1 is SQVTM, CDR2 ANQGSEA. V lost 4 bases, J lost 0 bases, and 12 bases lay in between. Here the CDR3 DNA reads TGCAGCGTTGCCCGGACGGGAATGAACACTGAAGCTTTCTTT. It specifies CSVARTGMNTEAFF.

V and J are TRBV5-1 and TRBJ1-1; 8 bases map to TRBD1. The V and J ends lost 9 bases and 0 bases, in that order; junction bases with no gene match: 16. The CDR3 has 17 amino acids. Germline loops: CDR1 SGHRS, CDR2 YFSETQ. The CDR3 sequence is CAKMMPGTGPLNTEAFF. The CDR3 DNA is TGCGCCAAAATGATGCCCGGGACAGGCCCACTGAACACTGAAGCTTTCTTT.

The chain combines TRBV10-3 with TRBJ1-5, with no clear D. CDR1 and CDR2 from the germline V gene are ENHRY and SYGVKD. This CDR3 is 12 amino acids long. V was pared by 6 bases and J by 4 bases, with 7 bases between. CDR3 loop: CAISLSNQPQHF. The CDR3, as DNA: TGTGCCATCAGCTTATCTAATCAGCCCCAGCATTTT.

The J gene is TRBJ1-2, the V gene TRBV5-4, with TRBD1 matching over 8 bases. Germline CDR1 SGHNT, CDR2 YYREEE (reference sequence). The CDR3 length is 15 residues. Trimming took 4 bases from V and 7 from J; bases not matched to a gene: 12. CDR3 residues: CASSPGEDRVGGYTF. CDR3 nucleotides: TGTGCCAGCAGCCCCGGAGAGGACAGGGTAGGTGGCTACACCTTC. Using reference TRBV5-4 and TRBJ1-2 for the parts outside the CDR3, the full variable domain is ETGVTQSPTHLIKTRGQQVTLRCSSQSGHNTVSWYQQALGQGPQFIFQYYREEENGRGNFPPRFSGLQFPNYSSELNVNALELDDSALYLCASSPGEDRVGGYTFGSGTRLTVV.

CDR3 nucleotide sequence: TGCGCCAGCAGCCCATTTGGGGACACACAGGGGAACACTGAAGCTTTCTTT. Its protein is CASSPFGDTQGNTEAFF. The chain combines TRBV4-1 with TRBJ1-1; D is perhaps TRBD1 (6 bases). Per the germline V gene, CDR1 is MGHRA and CDR2 is YSYEKL. The CDR3 covers 17 residues. V dropped 4 bases and J dropped 1 base, with 19 bases sitting between them.

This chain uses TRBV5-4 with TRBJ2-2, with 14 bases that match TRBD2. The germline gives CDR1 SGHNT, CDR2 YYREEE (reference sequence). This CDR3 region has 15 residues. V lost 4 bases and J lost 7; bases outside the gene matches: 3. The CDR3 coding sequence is TGTGCCAGCAGCCTGGGACTAGCGGGAGTCGGGGAGCTGTTTTTT. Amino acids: CASSLGLAGVGELFF. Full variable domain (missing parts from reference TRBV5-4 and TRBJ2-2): ETGVTQSPTHLIKTRGQQVTLRCSSQSGHNTVSWYQQALGQGPQFIFQYYREEENGRGNFPPRFSGLQFPNYSSELNVNALELDDSALYLCASSLGLAGVGELFFGEGSRLTVL.

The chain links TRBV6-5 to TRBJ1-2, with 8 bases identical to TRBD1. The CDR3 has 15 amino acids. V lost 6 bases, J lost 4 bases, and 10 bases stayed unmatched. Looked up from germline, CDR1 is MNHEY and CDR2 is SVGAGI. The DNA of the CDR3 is TGTGCCAGCAGGCCCGGGACAGGACTCCTCTATGGCTACACCTTC. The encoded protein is CASRPGTGLLYGYTF.

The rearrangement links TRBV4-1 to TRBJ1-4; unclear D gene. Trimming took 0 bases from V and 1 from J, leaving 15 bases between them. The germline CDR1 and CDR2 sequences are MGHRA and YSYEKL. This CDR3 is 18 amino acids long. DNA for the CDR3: TGCGCCAGCAGCCAAGAGGTGGAGGGAGGTAGAACTAATGAAAAACTGTTTTTT. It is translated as CASSQEVEGGRTNEKLFF.

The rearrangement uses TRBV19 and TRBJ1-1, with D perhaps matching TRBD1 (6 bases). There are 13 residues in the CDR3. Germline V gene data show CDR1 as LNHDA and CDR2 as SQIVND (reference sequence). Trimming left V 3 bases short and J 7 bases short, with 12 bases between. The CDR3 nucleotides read TGTGCCAGTAGTATCGGGGGGCCGGGTGAAGCTTTCTTT. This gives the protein CASSIGGPGEAFF.

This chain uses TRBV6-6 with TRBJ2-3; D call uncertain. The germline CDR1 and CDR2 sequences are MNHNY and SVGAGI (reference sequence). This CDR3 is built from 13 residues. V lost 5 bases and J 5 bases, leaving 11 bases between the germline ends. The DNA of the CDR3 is TGTGCCAGCAGTGCTAGAGAACTAGATACGCAGTATTTT. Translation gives CASSARELDTQYF.

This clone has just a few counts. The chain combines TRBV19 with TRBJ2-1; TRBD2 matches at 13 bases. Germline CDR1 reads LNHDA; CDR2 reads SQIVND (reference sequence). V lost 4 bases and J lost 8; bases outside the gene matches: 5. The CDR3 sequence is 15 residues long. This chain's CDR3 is CASSKLAGGPDEQFF. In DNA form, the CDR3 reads TGTGCCAGTAGTAAACTAGCGGGAGGGCCTGATGAGCAGTTCTTC.

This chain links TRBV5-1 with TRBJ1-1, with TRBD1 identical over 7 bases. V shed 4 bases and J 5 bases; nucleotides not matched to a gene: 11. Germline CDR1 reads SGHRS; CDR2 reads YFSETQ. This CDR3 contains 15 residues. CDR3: CASSLYQTGKTEAFF. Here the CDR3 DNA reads TGCGCCAGCAGCCTATACCAGACAGGGAAAACTGAAGCTTTCTTT.

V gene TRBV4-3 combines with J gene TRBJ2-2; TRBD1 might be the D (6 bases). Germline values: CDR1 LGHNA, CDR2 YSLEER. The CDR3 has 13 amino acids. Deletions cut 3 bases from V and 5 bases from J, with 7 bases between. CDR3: CASSHTGTGELFF. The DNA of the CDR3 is TGCGCCAGCAGCCACACAGGGACCGGGGAGCTGTTTTTT.

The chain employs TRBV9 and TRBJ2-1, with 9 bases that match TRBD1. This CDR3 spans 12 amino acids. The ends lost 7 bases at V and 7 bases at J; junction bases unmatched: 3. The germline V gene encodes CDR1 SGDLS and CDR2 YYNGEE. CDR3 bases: TGTGCCAGCGGGACAGGGAGGAATGAGCAGTTCTTC. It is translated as CASGTGRNEQFF.

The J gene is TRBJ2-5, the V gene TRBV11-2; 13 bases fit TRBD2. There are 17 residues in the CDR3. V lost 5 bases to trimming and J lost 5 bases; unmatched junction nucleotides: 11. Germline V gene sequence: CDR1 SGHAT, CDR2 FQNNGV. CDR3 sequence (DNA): TGTGCCAGCAGCCTGCGACTAGCGGGGGGAAGTTTGGAGACCCAGTACTTC. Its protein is CASSLRLAGGSLETQYF.

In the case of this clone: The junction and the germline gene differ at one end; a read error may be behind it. As DNA, the CDR3 is TGTGCCAGCAGCTTAAGCCCGACTAGTCTGAACGTCTTC. Translation: CASSLSPTSLNVF. This sequence joins TRBV7-3 and TRBJ2-1; maybe TRBD2 (6 bases). The CDR3 consists of 13 residues. The germline CDR1 and CDR2 sequences are SGHTA and FQGTGA.

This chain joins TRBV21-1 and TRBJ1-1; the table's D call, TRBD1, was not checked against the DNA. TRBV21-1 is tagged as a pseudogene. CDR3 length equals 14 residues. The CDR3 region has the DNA TGTGCCAGCAGCAAGGACACAAGGTGCACTGAAGCTTTCTTT. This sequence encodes CASSKDTRCTEAFF.

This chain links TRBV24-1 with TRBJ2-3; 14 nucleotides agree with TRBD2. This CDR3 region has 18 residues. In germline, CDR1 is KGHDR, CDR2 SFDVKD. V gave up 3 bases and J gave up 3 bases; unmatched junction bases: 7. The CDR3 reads CATSDIRLAGGQTDTQYF. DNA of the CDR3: TGTGCCACCAGTGATATTCGACTAGCGGGAGGGCAGACAGATACGCAGTATTTT.